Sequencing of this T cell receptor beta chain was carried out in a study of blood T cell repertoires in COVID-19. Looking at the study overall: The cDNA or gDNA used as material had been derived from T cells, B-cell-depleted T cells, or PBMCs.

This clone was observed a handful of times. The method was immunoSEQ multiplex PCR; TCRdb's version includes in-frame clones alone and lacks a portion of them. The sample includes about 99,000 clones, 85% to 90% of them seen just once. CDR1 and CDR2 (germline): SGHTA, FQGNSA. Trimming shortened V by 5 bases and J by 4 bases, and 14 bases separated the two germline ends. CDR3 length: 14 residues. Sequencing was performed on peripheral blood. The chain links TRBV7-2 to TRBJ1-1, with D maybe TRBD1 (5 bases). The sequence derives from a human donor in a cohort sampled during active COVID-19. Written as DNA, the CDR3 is TGTGCCAGCAGCGTTAGCGGGGGGAGCACTGAAGCTTTCTTT. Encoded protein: CASSVSGGSTEAFF.